These T cell receptor beta chains were read from a single sample in a study of CD8 T cell repertoires and HIV-1 epitope variants. Produced via immunoSEQ multiplex PCR; TCRdb's table is partial and in-frame only. The top ten clones hold 40% to 45% of a sample with several thousand clones, about three fifths of them seen once. These receptors have no known antigen. The source material was cultured CD8+ T cells derived from PBMCs. These receptors were taken from a male donor with HIV. Both conserved end residues are part of each CDR3. D genes are given only for firm matches. Rows may omit the clone size; those that give it use once, few, many or a size class.

clone_size	v_call	j_call	d_call	cdr3_aa	cdr3_nt
-	TRBV28	TRBJ1-3	TRBD1	CASSPPTGVGNTIYF	TGTGCCAGCAGCCCCCCGACAGGGGTGGGAAACACCATATATTTT
-	TRBV28	TRBJ1-2	-	CASSLSGAGGYTF	TGCGCCAGCAGTTTATCCGGCGCCGGTGGCTACACCTTC
-	TRBV15	TRBJ2-7	TRBD1	CATSDGTGGIGEQYF	TGTGCCACCAGCGATGGGACAGGTGGCATTGGCGAGCAGTACTTC
-	TRBV19	TRBJ2-5	-	CASSTGTMTSETQYF	TGTGCCAGTAGTACCGGGACGATGACCTCTGAGACCCAGTACTTC
-	TRBV27	TRBJ2-6	TRBD1	CASSPPGQGTSGANVLTF	TGTGCCAGCAGTCCCCCGGGACAGGGGACATCTGGGGCCAACGTCCTGACTTTC
-	TRBV18	TRBJ2-1	TRBD1	CASSPRSGQGYNEQFF	TGTGCCAGCTCACCACGAAGTGGACAGGGGTACAATGAGCAGTTCTTC
-	TRBV18	TRBJ1-1	-	CASSPGRELNEAFF	TGTGCCAGCTCACCAGGCAGGGAGCTAAATGAAGCTTTCTTT
-	TRBV4-1	TRBJ2-7	-	CASSQVLDYEQYF	TGCGCCAGCAGCCAAGTATTAGATTACGAGCAGTACTTC
-	TRBV6-1	TRBJ2-7	-	CASSDQGSSYEQYF	TGTGCCAGCAGTGATCAGGGAAGCTCCTACGAGCAGTACTTC
-	TRBV20-1	TRBJ1-2	-	CSARVDGYTF	TGCAGTGCTAGGGTGGATGGCTACACCTTC
-	TRBV6-6	TRBJ2-7	-	CASSYSRDGEAYEQYF	TGTGCCAGCAGTTACTCCCGAGACGGAGAGGCCTACGAGCAGTACTTC
-	TRBV27	TRBJ2-3	-	CASSLGTDTQYF	TGTGCCAGCAGTTTAGGGACAGATACGCAGTATTTT
-	TRBV5-1	TRBJ2-5	-	CASSLGGPLGAETQYF	TGCGCCAGCAGCTTGGGGGGACCTCTTGGGGCTGAGACCCAGTACTTC
-	TRBV6-5	TRBJ1-2	-	CASSPDWSYGYTF	TGTGCCAGCAGCCCCGACTGGAGCTATGGCTACACCTTC
few	TRBV6-5	TRBJ2-7	TRBD2	CASSAGTIEQYF	TGTGCCAGCAGTGCGGGGACTATCGAGCAGTACTTC
-	TRBV9	TRBJ2-3	-	CASSGWSTDTQYF	TGTGCCAGCAGCGGATGGAGCACAGATACGCAGTATTTT
-	TRBV7-9	TRBJ2-1	-	CASSFHLRGADNEQFF	TGTGCCAGCAGCTTCCATTTGAGGGGAGCAGACAATGAGCAGTTCTTC
-	TRBV7-9	TRBJ2-7	TRBD1	CASSSRGQGPYEQYF	TGTGCCAGCAGCTCCCGAGGACAGGGCCCCTACGAGCAGTACTTC
-	TRBV10-2	TRBJ2-2	TRBD1	CATDRGTGELFF	TGCGCCACCGACAGGGGGACCGGGGAGCTGTTTTTT
-	TRBV27	TRBJ2-2	-	CASSAPGVTGELFF	TGTGCCAGCAGTGCCCCGGGAGTGACCGGGGAGCTGTTTTTT
-	TRBV19	TRBJ2-7	-	CASSIEDSSSYEQYF	TGTGCCAGTAGTATAGAGGACTCCAGCTCCTACGAGCAGTACTTC
-	TRBV11-2	TRBJ2-7	-	CASSLRAVFSYEQYF	TGTGCCAGCAGCTTACGGGCAGTTTTTAGTTACGAGCAGTACTTC
-	TRBV6-5	TRBJ2-5	-	CASSFTGSQETQYF	TGTGCCAGCAGTTTTACAGGGTCTCAGGAGACCCAGTACTTC
-	TRBV10-3	TRBJ1-3	-	CAISEPAGMTPGNTIYF	TGTGCCATCAGTGAGCCGGCAGGGATGACTCCTGGAAACACCATATATTTT
-	TRBV7-9	TRBJ1-5	-	CASSLQGGQPQHF	TGTGCCAGCAGCTTACAGGGAGGCCAGCCCCAGCATTTT
once	TRBV28	TRBJ2-7	TRBD2	CASSSTTTSGIMYEQYF	TGTGCCAGCAGTTCCACCACGACTAGCGGGATTATGTACGAGCAGTACTTC
-	TRBV6-5	TRBJ1-6	-	CASGGLNLNSPLHF	TGTGCCAGCGGGGGCTTGAATTTGAATTCACCCCTCCACTTT
once	TRBV14	TRBJ1-2	-	CASSQEVGNYGYTF	TGTGCCAGCAGCCAAGAAGTCGGGAACTATGGCTACACCTTC
-	TRBV27	TRBJ2-5	-	CASKGGLQETQYF	TGTGCCAGCAAGGGAGGCCTCCAAGAGACCCAGTACTTC
-	TRBV28	TRBJ1-5	-	CASSLPGGAGDQPQHF	TGTGCCAGCAGTCTGCCGGGGGGCGCGGGGGATCAGCCCCAGCATTTT
-	TRBV6-5	TRBJ2-1	-	CASSYVDSREQFF	TGTGCCAGCAGTTACGTGGACAGCCGGGAGCAGTTCTTC
few	TRBV13	TRBJ2-7	-	CASSLGPPTASYEQYF	TGTGCCAGCAGCTTGGGACCGCCGACTGCCTCCTACGAGCAGTACTTC
-	TRBV28	TRBJ1-1	-	CASTLAASSDTEAFF	TGTGCCAGCACACTCGCGGCGAGTTCGGACACTGAAGCTTTCTTT
-	TRBV6-5	TRBJ2-7	TRBD1	CASSYSGTGAAYEQYF	TGTGCCAGCAGTTACTCGGGTACAGGGGCCGCCTACGAGCAGTACTTC
-	TRBV29-1	TRBJ2-7	TRBD1	CSGAWGTGSHEQYF	TGCAGCGGCGCCTGGGGGACAGGGTCCCACGAGCAGTACTTC
-	TRBV28	TRBJ1-2	-	CASSFGGSGYGYTF	TGTGCCAGCAGTTTCGGGGGCTCTGGGTATGGCTACACCTTC
-	TRBV18	TRBJ1-5	-	CASSPTGRGLYSNQPQHF	TGTGCCAGCTCACCAACAGGGAGAGGACTTTATAGCAATCAGCCCCAGCATTTT
once	TRBV9	TRBJ2-1	-	CASSVSGQPYNEQFF	TGTGCCAGCAGCGTATCTGGACAACCCTACAATGAGCAGTTCTTC
-	TRBV7-8	TRBJ2-1	-	CASSLDSSYNEQFF	TGTGCCAGCAGCTTAGATAGCTCCTACAATGAGCAGTTCTTC
-	TRBV19	TRBJ2-1	-	CASSIQPNSYNEQFF	TGTGCCAGTAGTATCCAGCCGAACTCCTACAATGAGCAGTTCTTC
-	TRBV11-1	TRBJ2-1	TRBD2	CASSLAYSREVGSYNEQFF	TGTGCCAGCAGCTTAGCGTATAGCCGGGAGGTTGGGTCCTACAATGAGCAGTTCTTC
once	TRBV6-5	TRBJ2-4	TRBD1	CASTDREAKNIQYF	TGTGCCAGCACTGACAGGGAGGCCAAAAACATTCAGTACTTC